The 18 T cell receptor beta chains in this list originate from one sample, sequenced in a study of identical twins. TCRdb itself ran the 5' RACE reads through MiXCR, one entry per CDR3 protein. The sample comprises around 340,000 distinct CDR3 sequences, approximately 9.1% of which are singletons, and 8.5% to 10% rests with the top ten. Input material: naive T cells sorted from blood. The origin of the receptors is a woman aged 45-60 years in good health.

This clonotype was observed at least ten times. The J gene is TRBJ2-1, the V gene TRBV6-2 or TRBV6-3; 7 bases are shared with TRBD1. Germline CDR1 MNHEY, CDR2 SVGEGT. V trimming: 4 bases; J trimming: 7 bases; junction bases outside the gene matches: 10. The CDR3 length is 15 residues. The CDR3 nucleotides are TGTGCCAGCAGTTTGGACCCAGGGGGAACTAATGAGCAGTTCTTC. It yields the protein CASSLDPGGTNEQFF.

The genes are TRBV7-8 and TRBJ1-1; possible D gene TRBD1, 5 bases. The V gene lost 4 bases and the J gene lost 1 base, with 13 bases spanning the gap. In germline, CDR1 is SGHVS, CDR2 FQNEAQ. CDR3 length equals 15 residues. CDR3 sequence: CASSSPEGSNTEAFF. CDR3 DNA: TGTGCCAGCAGCTCCCCCGAGGGGTCGAACACTGAAGCTTTCTTT. The full variable domain, in which reference TRBV7-8 and TRBJ1-1 provide the parts outside the CDR3, is GAGVSQSPRYKVAKRGQDVALRCDPISGHVSLFWYQQALGQGPEFLTYFQNEAQLDKSGLPSDRFFAERPEGSVSTLKIQRTQQEDSAVYLCASSSPEGSNTEAFFGQGTRLTVV.

The V and J genes are TRBV6-2 or TRBV6-3 and TRBJ2-1, with D unresolved. The V and J ends lost 5 bases and 8 bases respectively, with 10 bases between them. Per germline, CDR1 MNHEY and CDR2 SVGEGT. The CDR3 spans 12 residues. In nucleotides, the CDR3 is TGTGCCAGCAGTGCGAGGCTTTATGAGCAGTTCTTC. It codes for CASSARLYEQFF.

The V call is TRBV11-2, the J call TRBJ2-1, with TRBD2 identical over 9 bases. Germline CDR1 and CDR2: SGHAT and FQNNGV. The CDR3 has 16 residues. The V and J ends lost 6 bases and 4 bases, in that order; junction bases with no gene match: 10. CDR3 sequence: CASRDLRLAAYNEQFF. Here the CDR3 DNA reads TGTGCCAGCAGAGACCTCCGACTAGCGGCTTACAATGAGCAGTTCTTC.

The CDR3 coding sequence is TGCAGCGTTGAAGTGGGGGACGTTTCCTACGAGCAGTACTTC. Translating gives CSVEVGDVSYEQYF. The V gene is TRBV29-1, the J gene TRBJ2-7, with D perhaps TRBD1 or TRBD2 (5 bases each). The V and J ends lost 1 base and 1 base respectively, with 11 bases between them. This CDR3 has 14 amino acids. Germline values: CDR1 SQVTM, CDR2 ANQGSEA.

At least ten counts were recorded for this clonotype. The chain joins TRBV29-1 to TRBJ1-5; TRBD1 might be the D (6 bases). Germline CDR1 is SQVTM and CDR2 is ANQGSEA. Trimming stripped 6 bases from V and 5 bases from J, with 14 bases between. This CDR3 is built from 13 residues. The DNA of the CDR3 is TGCAGCGTGCAAACGGGGGGCGATCAGCCCCAGCATTTT. Its translation is CSVQTGGDQPQHF. The full variable domain, its missing parts supplied by reference TRBV29-1 and TRBJ1-5, is SAVISQKPSRDICQRGTSLTIQCQVDSQVTMMFWYRQQPGQSLTLIATANQGSEATYESGFVIDKFPISRPNLTFSTLTVSNMSPEDSSIYLCSVQTGGDQPQHFGDGTRLSIL.

This clonotype was recorded many times. The chain joins TRBV12-3 or TRBV12-4 to TRBJ1-2; the match to TRBD1 covers 7 bases. CDR3 length equals 16 residues. The V gene end was trimmed by 6 bases and the J gene end by 3 bases; junction bases not matched to a gene: 13. The CDR3 sequence is CASSRRTGSRYYGYTF. Written as DNA, the CDR3 is TGTGCCAGCAGCCGAAGGACAGGTAGTAGGTACTATGGCTACACCTTC.

This clonotype was recorded at least ten times. The chain links TRBV20-1 to TRBJ2-2; D not certain. Trimming took off 1 base at V and 1 base at J, with 4 bases between the two ends. There are 13 residues in the CDR3. CDR1 and CDR2 from the germline V gene are DFQATT and SNEGSKA (reference sequence). The DNA for the CDR3 is TGCAGTGCTAGAGGAGTGAACACCGGGGAGCTGTTTTTT. It is translated as CSARGVNTGELFF.

This clonotype showed up many times. The chain employs TRBV5-1 and TRBJ2-1; D uncertain. The CDR3 is 15 amino acids. V was cut by 0 bases and J by 7 bases, with 14 bases left in between. CDR1 and CDR2 from the germline V gene are SGHRS and YFSETQ. The CDR3 region is CASSLGSGLGNEQFF. The CDR3 region has the DNA TGCGCCAGCAGCTTGGGCTCCGGCCTGGGTAATGAGCAGTTCTTC.

The table lists this clonotype with a few counts. J is TRBJ1-5 and V is TRBV15, with D tentatively TRBD1 (5 bases). The germline gives CDR1 LNHNV, CDR2 YYDKDF (reference sequence). Trimming took off 0 bases at V and 6 bases at J, with 12 bases between the two ends. CDR3 length: 15 amino acids. CDR3 coding DNA: TGTGCCACCAGCAGAGATTTGGGGGGAGGTCAGCCCCAGCATTTT. It codes for CATSRDLGGGQPQHF.

The chain uses TRBV5-5 and TRBJ1-4; D is uncertain. From germline, CDR1 is SGHKS and CDR2 YYEKEE (reference sequence). V was shortened by 3 bases and J by 0 bases, with 6 bases between the two germline ends. The CDR3 consists of 14 residues. CDR3 bases: TGTGCCAGCAGCTCCACAGCAACTAATGAAAAACTGTTTTTT. Translating gives CASSSTATNEKLFF.

A few counts support this clonotype. The CDR3 spells CASRGLLQYTEAFF. DNA for the CDR3: TGTGCCAGTAGAGGTTTGCTACAGTACACTGAAGCTTTCTTT. V usage is TRBV27 and J usage is TRBJ1-1; D gene ambiguous. The CDR3 length is 14 residues. Trimming pared 9 bases from V and 3 bases from J, leaving 17 bases between. Looked up from germline, CDR1 is MNHEY and CDR2 is SMNVEV (reference sequence).

The chain joins TRBV12-3 or TRBV12-4 to TRBJ1-5; D not certain. This CDR3 region has 18 residues. V shed 3 bases and J shed 5 bases, with 23 bases lying between them. The CDR3 DNA sequence: TGTGCCAGCAGTTTGGTGTTGGGCCTGTCGAACCCCGATCAGCCCCAGCATTTT. It specifies CASSLVLGLSNPDQPQHF.

This clonotype has just a few counts. The V gene is TRBV12-5, the J gene TRBJ1-5; no reliable D call. Trimming removed 5 bases from V and 9 bases from J, with 11 bases in between. The CDR3 has 12 residues. CDR1 and CDR2 (germline): LGHNT, FRNRAP. This CDR3 is CASGPQVVPQHF. The CDR3 coding sequence is TGTGCTAGTGGTCCCCAAGTCGTGCCCCAGCATTTT.

The V gene is TRBV5-1, the J gene TRBJ2-1; 8 bases match TRBD2. V shed 3 bases, J shed 9 bases, and the junction held 11 bases outside the gene matches. Germline V gene data show CDR1 as SGHRS and CDR2 as YFSETQ. CDR3 length equals 15 residues. The CDR3 region has the DNA TGCGCCAGCAGCTCCCCGGGACTAGAAGGCTTTGAGCAGTTCTTC. Translation: CASSSPGLEGFEQFF.

Ten or more counts support this clonotype. This rearrangement joins TRBV10-3 to TRBJ2-3, with D possibly called TRBD1 or TRBD2 (5 bases each). The CDR3 loop spans 15 amino acids. The germline V gene has CDR1 ENHRY and CDR2 SYGVKD. Trimming left V 3 bases short and J 3 bases short, with 13 bases between. DNA of the CDR3: TGTGCCATCAGTGACGGGACCCAGACAACAGATACGCAGTATTTT. Residues: CAISDGTQTTDTQYF.

This rearrangement joins TRBV6-4 to TRBJ2-3; D is unclear. The CDR3 runs 14 residues. Germline values: CDR1 MRHNA, CDR2 SNTAGT. V was trimmed by 4 bases and J by 5 bases, leaving 13 bases between them. The CDR3 loop is CASSVDGYKDTQYF. The CDR3 DNA reads TGTGCCAGCAGTGTGGACGGATATAAAGATACGCAGTATTTT.

V is TRBV6-5 and J is TRBJ1-2, with D possibly being TRBD1 (5 bases). This CDR3 has 16 amino acids. The V gene's germline CDR1 is MNHEY and CDR2 SVGAGI. Deletions cut 0 bases from V and 4 bases from J, with 15 bases between. The CDR3 loop is CASSYSWKGWVYGYTF. The DNA of the CDR3 is TGTGCCAGCAGTTACTCGTGGAAGGGGTGGGTCTATGGCTACACCTTC.